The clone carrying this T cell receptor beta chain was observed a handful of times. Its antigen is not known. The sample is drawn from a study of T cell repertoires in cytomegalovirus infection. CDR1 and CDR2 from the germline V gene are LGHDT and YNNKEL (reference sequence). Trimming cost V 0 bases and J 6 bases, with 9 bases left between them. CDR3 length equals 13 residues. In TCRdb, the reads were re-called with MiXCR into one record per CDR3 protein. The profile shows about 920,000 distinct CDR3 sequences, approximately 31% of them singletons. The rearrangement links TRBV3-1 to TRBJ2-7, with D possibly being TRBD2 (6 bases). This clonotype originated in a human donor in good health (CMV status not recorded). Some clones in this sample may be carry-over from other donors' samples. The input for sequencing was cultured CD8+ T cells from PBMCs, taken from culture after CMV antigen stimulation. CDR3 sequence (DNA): TGTGCCAGCAGCCAAGAATGGGGGGTCGAGCAGTACTTC. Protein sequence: CASSQEWGVEQYF.